This paragraph reports one TCR beta chain. Looked up from germline, CDR1 is SGHNT and CDR2 is YENEEA. Germline trimming cut 5 bases from V and 0 bases from J; bases unmatched to any gene: 5. This CDR3 has 15 amino acids. The data were obtained in a study of blood T cell repertoires in COVID-19. Libraries were prepared by immunoSEQ multiplex PCR; TCRdb keeps only in-frame clonotypes and omits some of them. Here the sample spans under 300,000 clones, under 95% being singletons. J is TRBJ2-5 and V is TRBV11-3, with 8 bases that match TRBD2. The sequenced sample was PBMCs or T cells enriched from blood (not recorded which). This receptor was identified in a woman under 30 who had recovered from COVID-19. This chain's CDR3 is CASSPPGGYQETQYF. DNA of the CDR3: TGTGCCAGCAGCCCCCCGGGGGGGTACCAAGAGACCCAGTACTTC.